This T cell receptor (beta chain) was found in a study of T cells in Graves' hyperthyroidism and ophthalmopathy. RNA transcripts gave rise to amplified TCR beta CDR3 regions. HTBI primers were used for first-round RT-PCR of the TCR CDR3. TCRdb reanalysed the multiplex PCR reads using MiXCR and keeps one entry per CDR3 protein. The profile covers over 650,000 distinct CDR3 sequences, with about 45% appearing a single time and less than 9% taken by the ten largest. CDR1 DFQATT and CDR2 SNEGSKA come from the germline V gene (reference sequence). The CDR3 loop spans 13 amino acids. Findings and caveats of the study: A 13 V-J signature model discriminated ophthalmopathy versus stable hyperthyroidism. Ophthalmopathy was model-predicted a median about 6.7 months pre-onset.

Turning to this clonotype: Antigen: not known. The germline gene is not matched at one end of the junction; a read error may be the cause.

The receptor's source is an adult man with Graves' disease, either hyperthyroidism or ophthalmopathy (not recorded which). The sequencing input was peripheral blood or thyroid tissue (not recorded which). This rearrangement joins TRBV20-1 to TRBJ1-4, with D perhaps matching TRBD1 (5 bases). The CDR3 coding sequence is TGCAGTACTAGCGGGGGTCTTAATGAAGAACTGTTTTTT. This codes for CSTSGGLNEELFF.